A selection of T cell receptor beta chains follows, all from one sample in a study of glioma-infiltrating T cells. TCRdb reanalysed the multiplex PCR reads using MiXCR and keeps one entry per CDR3 protein. This table has about 140,000 distinct CDR3 sequences, about 39% appearing once. The material sequenced was glioma tissue, nonneoplastic brain tissue, or PBMCs (not recorded which). These TCRs come from a human donor with low-grade glioma or glioblastoma, undergoing nonglioma brain surgery, or in good health (not recorded which). Each CDR3 is given with its conserved first and last residue. The D gene is left open where the match is weak. Clone sizes are given selectively: once, few, many, or a class where the clone is expanded.

V gene	J gene	clone size	D gene	CDR3 protein	CDR3 DNA
TRBV19	TRBJ2-3	medium-sized	-	CASSRSGRFTDTQYF	TGTGCCAGTAGTCGAAGCGGACGATTCACAGATACGCAGTATTTT
TRBV12-3/TRBV12-4	TRBJ2-1	once	-	CASSSRGDNEQFF	TGTGCCAGCAGTTCCCGCGGGGACAATGAGCAGTTCTTC
TRBV29-1	TRBJ2-3	-	-	CSADFRIDTDTQYF	TGCAGCGCAGATTTCAGGATAGACACAGATACGCAGTATTTT
TRBV7-6	TRBJ2-7	-	TRBD2	CASSPGTRTYEQYF	TGTGCCAGCAGCCCTGGGACTAGAACCTACGAGCAGTACTTC
TRBV2	TRBJ2-1	few	-	CASRRYNEQFF	TGTGCCAGCAGACGATACAATGAGCAGTTCTTC
TRBV11-2	TRBJ2-7	-	TRBD2	CASSPRRLAGYEQYF	TGTGCCAGCAGCCCGAGAAGGCTAGCGGGGTACGAGCAGTACTTC
TRBV20-1	TRBJ1-1	few	-	CSARDLAGNTEAFF	TGCAGTGCTAGAGATCTGGCCGGGAACACTGAAGCTTTCTTT
TRBV6-1	TRBJ1-6	-	-	CASSSGRLTSPLHF	TGTGCCAGCAGCTCCGGCCGGCTAACTTCACCCCTCCACTTT
TRBV10-2	TRBJ1-4	few	-	CASSEILEGEKLFF	TGCGCCAGCAGTGAGATACTGGAGGGTGAAAAACTGTTTTTT
TRBV5-8	TRBJ2-5	-	-	CASSPGTQTKETQYF	TGTGCCAGCAGTCCCGGGACCCAGACAAAGGAGACCCAGTACTTC
TRBV6-1	TRBJ2-4	-	-	CASSTPEGAGLAKNIQYF	TGTGCCAGCAGTACCCCCGAGGGGGCGGGACTAGCCAAAAACATTCAGTACTTC
TRBV12-3/TRBV12-4	TRBJ1-2	-	-	CASTREGREDGYTF	TGTGCCAGCACCCGAGAGGGCAGGGAGGATGGCTACACCTTC
TRBV4-2	TRBJ2-2	few	-	CASSPYLKQPNTGELFF	TGTGCCAGCAGCCCCTATCTGAAGCAGCCGAACACCGGGGAGCTGTTTTTT
TRBV7-9	TRBJ1-2	-	TRBD1	CASSSPTGAEGYTF	TGTGCCAGCAGCTCGCCCACAGGGGCGGAGGGCTACACCTTC